This T cell receptor beta chain comes out of a study of shared clonotypes between healthy human individuals. Only in-frame clones appear in the TCRdb table, and some are missing; sequencing was by immunoSEQ multiplex PCR. The data hold fewer than 850,000 clones, with 90% to 97% observed a single time. Positive CCR7 selection of CD45RO-negative cells yielded the naive CD8 cells, and terminally differentiated effector memory CD45RA+ cells were excluded. Germline lookup yields CDR1 MNHEY and CDR2 SMNVEV (reference sequence). There are 15 residues in the CDR3. V lost 3 bases, J lost 5 bases, and 15 bases lay in between.

The chain uses TRBV27 and TRBJ2-3; perhaps TRBD2 as D (6 bases). The sequence was collected from a young man in good health. The material sequenced was naive CD8+ T cells sorted from blood. DNA of the CDR3: TGTGCCAGCAGTTTTGTGCGGGGAGCCGGAGATACGCAGTATTTT. Translating it yields CASSFVRGAGDTQYF.